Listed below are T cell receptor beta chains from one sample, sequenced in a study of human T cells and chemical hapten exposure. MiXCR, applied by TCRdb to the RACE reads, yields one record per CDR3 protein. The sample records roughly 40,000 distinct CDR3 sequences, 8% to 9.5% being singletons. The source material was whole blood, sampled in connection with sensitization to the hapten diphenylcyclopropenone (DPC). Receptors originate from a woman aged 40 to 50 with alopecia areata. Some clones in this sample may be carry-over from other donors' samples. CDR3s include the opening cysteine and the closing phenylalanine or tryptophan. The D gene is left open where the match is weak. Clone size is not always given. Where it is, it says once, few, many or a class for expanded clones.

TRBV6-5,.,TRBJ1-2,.,TGTGCCAGCAGTACCCGGCCAGGGGAGGACTATGGCTACACCTTC,CASSTRPGEDYGYTF
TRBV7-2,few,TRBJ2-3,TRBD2,TGTGCCAGCAGCCCAGGACTAGCGGGGCATACGCAGTATTTT,CASSPGLAGHTQYF
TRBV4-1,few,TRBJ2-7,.,TGCGCCAGCACCACGACGTACCCCTCCTACGAGCAGTACTTC,CASTTTYPSYEQYF
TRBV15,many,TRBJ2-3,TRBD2,TGTGCCACCAGCGTACAGGGACTAGCGGGGACAGATACGCAGTATTTT,CATSVQGLAGTDTQYF
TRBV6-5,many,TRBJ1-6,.,TGTGCCAGCGCGGTATCCTATAATTCACCCCTCCACTTT,CASAVSYNSPLHF
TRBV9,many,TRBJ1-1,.,TGTGCCAGCAGCGTAGATAGGACCCCGAACACTGAAGCTTTCTTT,CASSVDRTPNTEAFF
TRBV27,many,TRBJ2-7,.,TGTGCCAGCAGTTTAGACAGGACCTCCTACGAGCAGTACTTC,CASSLDRTSYEQYF
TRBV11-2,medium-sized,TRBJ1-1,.,TGTGCCAGCAGCTTAGGCACTGAAGCTTTCTTT,CASSLGTEAFF
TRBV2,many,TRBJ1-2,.,TGTGCCAGCAGTGAGAACAGTTACTATGGCTACACCTTC,CASSENSYYGYTF
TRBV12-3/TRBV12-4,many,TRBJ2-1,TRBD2,TGTGCCAGCAGCCCTACCCGTAGCGGGGGGTTCGTTGGGCAGTTCTTC,CASSPTRSGGFVGQFF
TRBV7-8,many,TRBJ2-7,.,TGTGCCAGCAGCTTAGCCCAGACGACAGTGAACGAGCAGTACTTC,CASSLAQTTVNEQYF
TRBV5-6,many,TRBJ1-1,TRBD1,TGTGCCAGCAGCTTGCCCGGACAGGGTGTCGACACTGAAGCTTTCTTT,CASSLPGQGVDTEAFF